Sequencing of this T cell receptor beta chain was carried out in a study of neurological immune-mediated disorders. The team produced cDNA through 5'RACE using 10-nucleotide random UMIs. Every sequencing run produced over 170 million TCR-beta sequences, and the sequences from any one run covered 15-18 subjects. TCRdb ran MiXCR on the 5' RACE reads and lists one entry per CDR3 protein. The sample has some 46,000 distinct CDR3 sequences, 9% to 12% seen once; the top ten hold 5.3%. Study observations and caveats: Sharing of CDR3 amino acid sequences among expanded clones across subjects was absent, suggesting private repertoires in all groups.

This clonotype was recorded many times. The antigen is not known. V was trimmed by 4 bases and J by 4 bases, leaving 14 bases between them. CDR1 SGHRS and CDR2 YFSETQ come from the germline V gene. This CDR3 has 15 amino acids. Sequencing was done on a sample of PBMCs. This receptor was obtained from a man in his 70s with HTLV-1-associated myelopathy (HAM/TSP). This chain connects TRBV5-1 to TRBJ1-4; D is uncertain. The CDR3 nucleotides read TGCGCCAGCAGCCCTAGCAGTCCATATAATGAAAAACTGTTTTTT. This translates into CASSPSSPYNEKLFF.